This entry lists 20 T cell receptor beta chains sequenced from one sample in a study of cytomegalovirus exposure and HLA in healthy donors (dated by TCRdb to about 2017). Preparation of the library involved the immunoSEQ multiplex PCR assay. A mixture of 60 forward primers for TCR Vbeta segments and 13 reverse primers for TCR Jbeta segments was used in the multiplex PCR. What TCRdb holds here is the immuneACCESS table cut down to in-frame rearrangements. Part of the clones is not present; checked against another copy, under half of the missing clones reflect an unresolved V gene, and the others are unexplained. The table for this sample lists some 96,000 clones; roughly 76% of them were counted only once. Around 20% of the sample rests with the top ten. The sequenced material came from PBMCs. The receptors derive from a woman in her sixties or seventies in good health and CMV-seropositive.

This chain uses TRBV9 with TRBJ2-6; D is perhaps TRBD2 (7 bases). CDR1 and CDR2 (germline): SGDLS, YYNGEE. The V end was cut by 6 bases, the J end by 0 bases, with 16 bases between. CDR3 length: 17 amino acids. This chain's CDR3 is CASIRGAGLSGANVLTF. In DNA, the CDR3 is TGTGCCAGCATACGGGGGGCAGGACTCTCTGGGGCCAACGTCCTGACTTTC. The full variable domain, completed using reference TRBV9 and TRBJ2-6, is DSGVTQTPKHLITATGQRVTLRCSPRSGDLSVYWYQQSLDQGLQFLIQYYNGEERAKGNILERFSAQQFPDLHSELNLSSLELGDSALYFCASIRGAGLSGANVLTFGAGSRLTVL.

This clone is labeled as medium-sized. The V and J genes are TRBV27 and TRBJ2-1; 11 bases align to TRBD2. From germline, CDR1 is MNHEY and CDR2 SMNVEV (reference sequence). The CDR3 sequence is 16 residues long. Trimming at V came to 5 bases and at J to 6 bases, leaving 9 bases not matched to a gene. This chain's CDR3 is CASSPLTSGGGNEQFF. In DNA form, the CDR3 reads TGTGCCAGCAGTCCCCTTACTAGCGGGGGTGGCAATGAGCAGTTCTTC.

The chain links TRBV9 to TRBJ2-3; 11 nucleotides line up with TRBD2. CDR1 SGDLS and CDR2 YYNGEE come from the germline V gene. V dropped 4 bases and J dropped 6; count of bases not matched to a gene: 10. This CDR3 is built from 16 residues. Here the CDR3 reads CASSPTSGSSPDTQYF. The CDR3 DNA sequence: TGTGCCAGCAGCCCTACTAGCGGGAGTTCACCGGATACGCAGTATTTT.

This clone was counted a few times. The chain employs TRBV10-3 and TRBJ2-1; tentative D call: TRBD2 (5 bases). The V gene's germline CDR1 is ENHRY and CDR2 SYGVKD. Between the trimmed V and J ends, which lost 8 bases and 12 bases, there was a span of 14 bases. The CDR3 consists of 11 residues. CDR3 sequence (DNA): TGTGCCATCTCGAGTAGCGAAGTGCAGTTCTTC. It yields the protein CAISSSEVQFF.

The chain uses TRBV5-4 and TRBJ2-5; tentatively, D is TRBD1 (7 bases). The CDR3 runs 16 residues. Deletions cut 4 bases from V and 5 bases from J, with 21 bases between. CDR1 is SGHNT and CDR2 is YYREEE in the germline V gene (reference sequence). CDR3 in amino acids: CASSPEGTLQGETQYF. In DNA form, the CDR3 reads TGTGCCAGCAGCCCGGAGGGGACACTACAGGGGGAGACCCAGTACTTC.

This clone was counted a single time. The chain recombines TRBV11-3 with TRBJ2-1; TRBD2 matches at 7 bases. With 1 base clipped from V and 9 bases from J, the junction kept 3 bases outside the gene matches. This CDR3 contains 13 residues. The germline CDR1 and CDR2 sequences are SGHNT and YENEEA. CDR3 protein: CASSLVPGGEQFF. The CDR3 DNA reads TGTGCCAGCAGCTTAGTTCCGGGAGGTGAGCAGTTCTTC. Complete variable domain (other parts from reference TRBV11-3 and TRBJ2-1): EAGVVQSPRYKIIEKKQPVAFWCNPISGHNTLYWYLQNLGQGPELLIRYENEEAVDDSQLPKDRFSAERLKGVDSTLKIQPAELGDSAVYLCASSLVPGGEQFFGPGTRLTVL.

The chain employs TRBV18 and TRBJ2-3; D is ambiguous. In germline, CDR1 is KGHSH, CDR2 LQKENI. V lost 4 bases to trimming and J lost 0 bases, with 11 bases between them. CDR3 length: 15 amino acids. CDR3 bases: TGTGCCAGCTCACGTCAATCCGGGAGCACAGATACGCAGTATTTT. Protein product: CASSRQSGSTDTQYF.

The V and J genes are TRBV11-1 and TRBJ1-1, with D possibly TRBD1 on 5 matching bases. Germline CDR1 SGHAT, CDR2 FQDESV (reference sequence). The V and J ends lost 5 bases and 1 base respectively, with 8 bases between them. The length of the CDR3 is 13 residues. The CDR3 here is CASSPTGNTEAFF. The CDR3 coding sequence is TGTGCCAGCAGCCCAACAGGGAACACTGAAGCTTTCTTT.

The chain combines TRBV18 with TRBJ1-1; 9 positions match TRBD1. J was trimmed by 3 bases and V by 2 bases; bases with no gene match: 4. From germline, CDR1 is KGHSH and CDR2 LQKENI. The CDR3 is 15 residues long. The CDR3 DNA is TGTGCCAGCTCACCAACGACAGGGGGGGACACTGAAGCTTTCTTT. It specifies CASSPTTGGDTEAFF. Full variable domain (rest looked up from reference TRBV18 and TRBJ1-1): NAGVMQNPRHLVRRRGQEARLRCSPMKGHSHVYWYRQLPEEGLKFMVYLQKENIIDESGMPKERFSAEFPKEGPSILRIQQVVRGDSAAYFCASSPTTGGDTEAFFGQGTRLTVV.

The chain has TRBV9 and TRBJ1-1, with D perhaps TRBD1 (5 bases). CDR3 length: 13 residues. CDR1 and CDR2 (germline): SGDLS, YYNGEE. The ends were cut back, 4 bases at V and 5 bases at J, with 12 bases in the middle. The CDR3 region is CASSPTTATEAFF. The CDR3 DNA sequence: TGTGCCAGCAGCCCTACGACAGCGACTGAAGCTTTCTTT.

The chain couples TRBV6-5 to TRBJ1-2; D might be TRBD1 (6 bases). The CDR3 contains 15 residues. Germline values: CDR1 MNHEY, CDR2 SVGAGI. The V end lost 6 bases, the J end lost 2 bases, and 16 bases lay between the germline ends. The CDR3 bases are TGTGCCAGCAGCAAAACAGGGATCCCAAACTATGGCTACACCTTC. Protein: CASSKTGIPNYGYTF.

This clone was recorded a few times. The J gene is TRBJ1-1, the V gene TRBV5-4; D ambiguous. V shed 3 bases and J shed 5 bases, with 14 bases lying between them. The germline CDR1 and CDR2 sequences are SGHNT and YYREEE (reference sequence). This CDR3 is 14 amino acids long. CDR3 nucleotide sequence: TGTGCCAGCAGCTCCCGGGCCGGAGGGACTGAAGCTTTCTTT. It translates to CASSSRAGGTEAFF.

The J gene is TRBJ2-7, the V gene TRBV7-9; 9 bases fit TRBD1. The CDR3 length is 15 residues. CDR1 is SEHNR, CDR2 FQNEAQ, per germline (reference sequence). The ends lost 5 bases at V and 4 bases at J; junction bases unmatched: 9. The CDR3 nucleotides are TGTGCCAGCAGCGGGAAGAGGACAGGGGTATACGAGCAGTACTTC. Amino acids: CASSGKRTGVYEQYF.

The chain couples TRBV6-1 to TRBJ1-2; no reliable D call. The V gene lost 6 bases and the J gene lost 8 bases, with 10 bases spanning the gap. Germline CDR1 is MNHNS and CDR2 is SASEGT. CDR3 length equals 11 residues. The CDR3 DNA reads as TGTGCCAGCAGCCCATCGGGGGGCTACACCTTC. It is translated as CASSPSGGYTF.

This chain connects TRBV18 to TRBJ2-2; TRBD2 agrees at 11 bases. The CDR3 has 16 residues. V lost 3 bases, J lost 8 bases, and 8 bases stayed unmatched. The V gene's germline CDR1 is KGHSH and CDR2 LQKENI. The CDR3 is CASSPPALAGAGELFF. Here the CDR3 DNA reads TGTGCCAGCTCACCGCCCGCACTAGCGGGAGCTGGGGAGCTGTTTTTT.

A few counts support this clone. V and J are TRBV10-1 and TRBJ2-2; 8 nucleotides align to TRBD2. Germline V gives CDR1 WNHNN, CDR2 SYGVQD (reference sequence). V lost 3 bases, J lost 6 bases, and 6 bases stayed unmatched. This CDR3 comprises 15 residues. CDR3 coding DNA: TGCGCCAGCAGTGAAAGCGGGAGTAGGGCCGGGGAGCTGTTTTTT. It codes for CASSESGSRAGELFF.

This clone was detected once. The rearrangement uses TRBV5-5 and TRBJ2-2; 13 bases align to TRBD2. V was clipped by 2 bases and J by 0 bases; unmatched bases: 4. The CDR3 is 18 residues long. Germline assignment: CDR1 SGHKS and CDR2 YYEKEE (reference sequence). The CDR3 is CASSFTSGRAANTGELFF. The CDR3 nucleotides are TGTGCCAGCAGCTTTACTAGCGGGAGGGCCGCGAACACCGGGGAGCTGTTTTTT.

A word on this clone: Other DNA sequences in the same sample also yield this CDR3. The chain couples TRBV30 to TRBJ1-5, with a possible D match to TRBD1 (6 bases). The CDR3 spans 13 residues. In germline, CDR1 is GTSNPN, CDR2 SVGIG (reference sequence). Trimming removed 1 base from V and 7 bases from J, with 11 bases in between. The CDR3, as DNA: TGTGCCTGGAGTGAACAGGGAAGCCAGCCCCAGCATTTT. As protein: CAWSEQGSQPQHF. Filled out from reference TRBV30 and TRBJ1-5, the complete variable domain reads SQTIHQWPATLVQPVGSPLSLECTVEGTSNPNLYWYRQAAGRGLQLLFYSVGIGQISSEVPQNLSASRPQDRQFILSSKKLLLSDSGFYLCAWSEQGSQPQHFGDGTRLSIL.

V is TRBV6-5 and J is TRBJ2-1; D is possibly TRBD1 (5 bases). The CDR3 loop spans 12 amino acids. The germline V gene has CDR1 MNHEY and CDR2 SVGAGI. The V and J ends lost 2 bases and 9 bases respectively, with 8 bases between them. CDR3 DNA sequence: TGTGCCAGCAGTTACCATAGGGGTGAGCAGTTCTTC. This translates into CASSYHRGEQFF.

J is TRBJ2-7 and V is TRBV19; 8 positions agree with TRBD1. Germline trimming cut 5 bases from V and 1 base from J; bases unmatched to any gene: 4. The length of the CDR3 is 14 residues. CDR1 and CDR2 (germline): LNHDA, SQIVND (reference sequence). The CDR3 is CASSAGTGSYEQYF. The CDR3 DNA is TGTGCCAGTAGTGCCGGGACAGGTTCCTACGAGCAGTACTTC.